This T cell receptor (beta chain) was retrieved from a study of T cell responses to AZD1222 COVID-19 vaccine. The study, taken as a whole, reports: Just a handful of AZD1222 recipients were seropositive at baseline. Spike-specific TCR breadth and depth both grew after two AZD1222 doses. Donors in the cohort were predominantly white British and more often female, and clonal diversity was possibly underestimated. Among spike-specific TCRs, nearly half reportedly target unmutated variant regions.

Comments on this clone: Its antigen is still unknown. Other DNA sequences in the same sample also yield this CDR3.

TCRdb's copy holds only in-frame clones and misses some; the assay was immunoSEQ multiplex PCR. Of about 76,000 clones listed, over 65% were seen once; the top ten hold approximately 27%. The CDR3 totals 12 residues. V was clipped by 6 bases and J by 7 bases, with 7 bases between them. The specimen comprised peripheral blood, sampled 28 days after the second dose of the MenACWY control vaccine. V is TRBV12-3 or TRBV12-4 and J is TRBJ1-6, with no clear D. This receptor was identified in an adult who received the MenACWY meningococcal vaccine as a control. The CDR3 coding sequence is TGTGCCAGCAGCACGGGGAATTCACCCCTCCACTTT. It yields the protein CASSTGNSPLHF.